This T cell receptor beta chain was captured in a study of shared clonotypes between healthy human individuals. In the source study's methods: ImmunoSEQ output lacked quality scores and full-length reads, limiting matched filtering. Produced via immunoSEQ multiplex PCR; TCRdb's table is partial and in-frame only. Clone size and V and J calls were adopted from that table, with D and trimming inferred from the DNA. Here the sample spans roughly 2,500,000 clones, approximately 94% being singletons. Specimen: naive CD4+ T cells from PBMCs. Subset noted: CD45RA+ positively selected. The clonotype comes from a man aged 18 to 30 in good health. Some clones in this sample may be carry-over from other donors' samples.

The CDR3 loop reads CASTLKAGEDEQYF. The CDR3 nucleotides read TGTGCCAGCACCCTCAAAGCGGGAGAAGACGAGCAGTACTTC. This sequence joins TRBV27 and TRBJ2-7; 8 bases are shared with TRBD2. Looked up from germline, CDR1 is MNHEY and CDR2 is SMNVEV (reference sequence). The J segment lost 5 bases and the V segment lost 7 bases, leaving 10 bases of the junction unmatched. This CDR3 region has 14 residues.